Following are 13 T cell receptor beta chains from one sample sequenced in a study of technical replicates of blood from a few donors. Here immunoSEQ multiplex PCR was the method, and the copy in TCRdb shows in-frame clones only, minus some. The sample shows nearly 70,000 clones, approximately 91% of them seen only once. The sequenced sample consisted of PBMCs. These receptors originate from a human donor in good health. Some clones in this sample may be carry-over from other donors' samples.

This clone was counted once. The rearrangement links TRBV4-1 to TRBJ2-4; maybe TRBD2 (6 bases). The CDR3 runs 16 residues. Trimming stripped 0 bases from V and 3 bases from J, with 12 bases between. Germline V lookup: CDR1 MGHRA, CDR2 YSYEKL. The CDR3 spells CASSQDHGGGKNIQYF. The CDR3 bases are TGCGCCAGCAGCCAAGATCACGGGGGAGGCAAAAACATTCAGTACTTC.

The rearrangement joins TRBV25-1 to TRBJ2-1, with 10 bases lining up with TRBD1. J was trimmed by 5 bases and V by 5 bases; bases with no gene match: 3. The CDR3 is 14 residues long. The germline CDR1 and CDR2 sequences are MGHDK and SYGVNS. CDR3 DNA sequence: TGTGCCAGCAGTTGGGGACAGGGGAACAATGAGCAGTTCTTC. Translated, it gives CASSWGQGNNEQFF.

The genes are TRBV6-6 and TRBJ1-2; D not certain. With 0 bases removed from V and 6 bases from J, the gap between germline ends came to 5 bases. The CDR3 runs to 12 residues. CDR1 and CDR2 from the germline V gene are MNHNY and SVGAGI (reference sequence). The CDR3 DNA reads TGTGCCAGCAGTTACTCTGGAGATGGCTACACCTTC. Translation gives CASSYSGDGYTF.

The chain uses TRBV6-1 and TRBJ1-2; TRBD1 might be the D (5 bases). The V and J ends lost 6 bases and 0 bases respectively, with 14 bases between them. In germline, CDR1 is MNHNS, CDR2 SASEGT. CDR3 size: 15 residues. CDR3 amino acids: CASSLFQGTNYGYTF. Written as DNA, the CDR3 is TGTGCCAGCAGCCTTTTCCAGGGTACTAACTATGGCTACACCTTC.

The chain couples TRBV7-2 to TRBJ1-3; possibly TRBD1 for D (6 bases). This CDR3 has 15 residues. V gave up 4 bases and J gave up 2 bases, with 12 bases separating them. From germline, CDR1 is SGHTA and CDR2 FQGNSA. In nucleotides, the CDR3 is TGTGCCAGCAGCTCGCCGAGGACAGCTGGAAACACCATATATTTT. It yields the protein CASSSPRTAGNTIYF.

V and J are TRBV4-1 and TRBJ2-1, with TRBD2 matching over 9 bases. CDR3 size: 15 residues. The V segment lost 0 bases and the J segment 7 bases; nucleotides outside the gene matches: 4. Germline CDR1 and CDR2: MGHRA and YSYEKL. This CDR3 reads CASSQEGTSPNEQFF. CDR3 DNA sequence: TGCGCCAGCAGCCAAGAAGGGACTAGCCCAAATGAGCAGTTCTTC.

The chain couples TRBV6-6 to TRBJ2-7; D possibly corresponds to TRBD1 (5 bases). The length of the CDR3 is 16 residues. Trimming removed 4 bases at V and 0 bases at J, with 16 bases between. Germline assignment: CDR1 MNHNY and CDR2 SVGAGI (reference sequence). The CDR3 nucleotides read TGTGCCAGCAGTTGGGTACAGGATCGTAGCTCCTACGAGCAGTACTTC. Translating gives CASSWVQDRSSYEQYF.

The chain employs TRBV5-6 and TRBJ2-1; 7 nucleotides agree with TRBD2. The V and J ends lost 3 bases and 9 bases, in that order; junction bases with no gene match: 15. The germline V gene has CDR1 SGHDT and CDR2 YYEEEE. This CDR3 has 16 amino acids. The CDR3 sequence is CASSSPGMWGGTEQFF. The CDR3, as DNA: TGTGCCAGCAGCTCCCCGGGTATGTGGGGGGGAACTGAGCAGTTCTTC. Variable domain in full (rest from reference TRBV5-6 and TRBJ2-1): DAGVTQSPTHLIKTRGQQVTLRCSPKSGHDTVSWYQQALGQGPQFIFQYYEEEERQRGNFPDRFSGHQFPNYSSELNVNALLLGDSALYLCASSSPGMWGGTEQFFGPGTRLTVL.

This chain links TRBV5-4 with TRBJ2-5; 8 bases are shared with TRBD2. The germline CDR1 and CDR2 sequences are SGHNT and YYREEE (reference sequence). V was pared by 2 bases and J by 5 bases, with 5 bases of the junction left unmatched. The CDR3 runs to 14 residues. This CDR3 is CASSFGGGRETQYF. The CDR3 DNA is TGTGCCAGCAGCTTCGGGGGGGGCCGGGAGACCCAGTACTTC.

The CDR3 DNA is TGTGCCAGCAGCCCCGGACTAGCGGGGGGGCGTTTGGAGACCCAGTACTTC. Its translation: CASSPGLAGGRLETQYF. V usage is TRBV5-4 and J usage is TRBJ2-5; the match to TRBD2 covers 15 bases. Germline CDR1 is SGHNT and CDR2 is YYREEE (reference sequence). This CDR3 region has 17 residues. Trimming took 4 bases from V and 5 from J; bases not matched to a gene: 9.

The rearrangement joins TRBV19 to TRBJ1-2; possible D gene TRBD1, 5 bases. The germline gives CDR1 LNHDA, CDR2 SQIVND (reference sequence). V was cut by 6 bases and J by 4 bases, with 12 bases left in between. The CDR3 has 13 residues. The CDR3 nucleotides are TGTGCCAGTAGCCCGGGGGGGGGCTATGGCTACACCTTC. Translated, it gives CASSPGGGYGYTF.

This clone was seen only once. V and J are TRBV5-1 and TRBJ1-4; D might be TRBD1 (5 bases). The CDR3 is 15 amino acids. V lost 3 bases, J lost 3 bases, and 12 bases lay in between. Germline-derived CDR1 and CDR2 are SGHRS and YFSETQ. CDR3 in amino acids: CASSSGGGSNEKLFF. The CDR3 coding sequence is TGCGCCAGCAGCTCTGGGGGGGGGTCTAATGAAAAACTGTTTTTT. Combining the CDR3 with reference TRBV5-1 and TRBJ1-4 gives the whole variable domain KAGVTQTPRYLIKTRGQQVTLSCSPISGHRSVSWYQQTPGQGLQFLFEYFSETQRNKGNFPGRFSGRQFSNSRSEMNVSTLELGDSALYLCASSSGGGSNEKLFFGSGTQLSVL.

The chain has TRBV13 and TRBJ2-3; D is undetermined. From germline, CDR1 is PRHDT and CDR2 FYEKMQ (reference sequence). CDR3 length equals 14 residues. Trimming cost V 1 base and J 2 bases, with 7 bases left between them. The CDR3 region is CASSLVVTTDTQYF. CDR3 in DNA: TGTGCCAGCAGCTTAGTAGTTACCACAGATACGCAGTATTTT.